These 13 T cell receptor beta chains were sequenced from one sample in a study of control samples from healthy donors and cancer patients. Libraries were prepared by immunoSEQ multiplex PCR; TCRdb keeps only in-frame clonotypes and omits some of them. The sample yields about 170,000 clones, roughly 95% seen once. The sequencing sample was made of blood. These receptors were collected from a woman aged 55-70 years in good health.

A remark on this clone: The sample contains more than one DNA sequence encoding this CDR3. The chain has TRBV2 and TRBJ2-2, with D possibly being TRBD2 (7 bases). The V end lost 3 bases, the J end lost 3 bases, and 11 bases lay between the germline ends. CDR3 length equals 15 residues. CDR1 is SNHLY and CDR2 is FYNNEI in the germline V gene. CDR3 coding DNA: TGTGCCAGCAGTGAGAGGGGGGGGGACACCGGGGAGCTGTTTTTT. It yields the protein CASSERGGDTGELFF.

This chain joins TRBV29-1 and TRBJ1-2; D possibly corresponds to TRBD1 (5 bases). There are 13 residues in the CDR3. V was trimmed by 3 bases and J by 2 bases, leaving 10 bases between them. The V gene's germline CDR1 is SQVTM and CDR2 ANQGSEA. The CDR3 DNA is TGCAGCGTTGAGTGGCAGGGAAACTATGGCTACACCTTC. Amino acids: CSVEWQGNYGYTF.

The chain is built from TRBV25-1 and TRBJ1-6; unclear D gene. With 5 bases removed from V and 3 bases from J, the gap between germline ends came to 14 bases. Germline V lookup: CDR1 MGHDK, CDR2 SYGVNS. The CDR3 spans 16 residues. The CDR3, as DNA: TGTGCCAGCAGTCCTTTCGGCCGTCACTATAATTCACCCCTCCACTTT. Amino acid sequence: CASSPFGRHYNSPLHF. Together with reference TRBV25-1 and TRBJ1-6, the CDR3 gives the full variable domain: EADIYQTPRYLVIGTGKKITLECSQTMGHDKMYWYQQDPGMELHLIHYSYGVNSTEKGDLSSESTVSRIRTEHFPLTLESARPSHTSQYLCASSPFGRHYNSPLHFGNGTRLTVT.

The J gene is TRBJ2-1, the V gene TRBV18; 7 bases fit TRBD1. The length of the CDR3 is 13 residues. In germline, CDR1 is KGHSH, CDR2 LQKENI. The V and J ends lost 1 base and 6 bases, in that order; junction bases with no gene match: 0. The CDR3 loop reads CASSPRQGNEQFF. The CDR3 DNA follows: TGTGCCAGCTCACCACGACAGGGCAATGAGCAGTTCTTC.

This CDR3 is CASSFRGPGNTIYF. DNA of the CDR3: TGTGCCAGCAGTTTTCGGGGACCTGGAAACACCATATATTTT. This sequence joins TRBV28 and TRBJ1-3, with a weak D call TRBD1 (5 bases). The CDR3 consists of 14 residues. Looked up from germline, CDR1 is MDHEN and CDR2 is SYDVKM. The germline V and J ends were trimmed by 3 bases and 2 bases, with 8 bases remaining between them.

The V and J genes are TRBV13 and TRBJ2-2; 8 positions match TRBD1. Germline CDR1 PRHDT, CDR2 FYEKMQ (reference sequence). The junction had 9 bases not matched to a gene; V was cut back by 5 bases and J by 7 bases. The CDR3 covers 15 residues. CDR3 loop: CASSQAAGGLGELFF. As DNA, the CDR3 is TGTGCCAGCAGCCAAGCGGCAGGGGGCCTCGGGGAGCTGTTTTTT.

The genes are TRBV19 and TRBJ1-5; D uncertain. V was pared by 3 bases and J by 5 bases, with 17 bases between. This CDR3 has 16 amino acids. Germline-derived CDR1 and CDR2 are LNHDA and SQIVND (reference sequence). CDR3 DNA sequence: TGTGCCAGTAGTATGGAGACCTTTAGGATCGATCAGCCCCAGCATTTT. Its translation is CASSMETFRIDQPQHF.

The CDR3 sequence: CASSRDKETQYF. The CDR3 nucleotides read TGTGCCAGCAGTAGGGATAAGGAGACCCAGTACTTC. V and J are TRBV6-5 and TRBJ2-5; unclear D gene. The CDR3 sequence is 12 residues long. Germline-derived CDR1 and CDR2 are MNHEY and SVGAGI. V dropped 5 bases and J dropped 5 bases, with 9 bases sitting between them.

V is TRBV2 and J is TRBJ2-3; TRBD1 matches at 9 bases. CDR1 is SNHLY and CDR2 is FYNNEI in the germline V gene. CDR3 length equals 16 residues. After removal of 8 bases from V and 0 bases from J, the junction contained 9 bases not matched to a gene. The CDR3: CASSEGTGSSTDTQYF. CDR3 nucleotide sequence: TGTGCCAGCTCCGAGGGGACAGGGTCAAGCACAGATACGCAGTATTTT.

The chain recombines TRBV19 with TRBJ1-1, with 8 bases matching TRBD1. This CDR3 spans 20 amino acids. Germline CDR1 and CDR2: LNHDA and SQIVND (reference sequence). V gave up 0 bases and J gave up 0 bases; unmatched junction bases: 15. This chain's CDR3 is CASSIDRYRTGRLVNTEAFF. DNA of the CDR3: TGTGCCAGTAGTATAGATAGGTATAGGACAGGGAGACTCGTGAACACTGAAGCTTTCTTT.

V gene TRBV11-2 combines with J gene TRBJ1-5; D remains unclear. In germline, CDR1 is SGHAT, CDR2 FQNNGV. V dropped 1 base and J dropped 6 bases, with 4 bases sitting between them. This CDR3 is built from 12 residues. In nucleotides, the CDR3 is TGTGCCAGCAGCTTAGTAGGTCAGCCCCAGCATTTT. Its translation: CASSLVGQPQHF.

J is TRBJ1-6 and V is TRBV10-1; unclear D gene. This CDR3 region has 13 residues. Deletions cut 3 bases from V and 8 bases from J, with 8 bases between. Germline-derived CDR1 and CDR2 are WNHNN and SYGVQD (reference sequence). Written as DNA, the CDR3 is TGCGCCAGCAGTGATCATATTGATTCACCCCTCCACTTT. Protein product: CASSDHIDSPLHF.

This clone was picked up one time. The chain combines TRBV20-1 with TRBJ1-1, with D hard to call. CDR1 and CDR2 from the germline V gene are DFQATT and SNEGSKA (reference sequence). This CDR3 is built from 13 residues. With 3 bases removed from V and 0 bases from J, the gap between germline ends came to 8 bases. The DNA for the CDR3 is TGCAGTGCTAGTGGACCTTTGAACACTGAAGCTTTCTTT. It translates to CSASGPLNTEAFF.